This TCR beta chain was captured by sequencing in a study of response to subunit inactivated influenza vaccine. CDR3 size: 15 residues. Germline CDR1 is SGHNT and CDR2 is YYREEE (reference sequence). Trimming took off 1 base at V and 1 base at J, with 11 bases between the two ends. Comment on this clonotype: Its antigen is not known.

Whole-study results and caveats: Authors suggested seasonal influenza vaccinations each recruit few new T cells.

From the RT-PCR reads, TCRdb called clonotypes with MiXCR, one entry per CDR3 protein. The data show about 700,000 distinct CDR3 sequences, with roughly 15% seen just once and 7.5% to 8% held by the top ten. The chain joins TRBV5-4 to TRBJ2-5; tentative D call: TRBD1 (6 bases). This TCR was sampled from a man aged 45-65 years who received an inactivated influenza vaccine. The specimen comprised PBMCs from blood, sampled approximately 15 days before vaccination. The CDR3 DNA reads as TGTGCCAGCAGCTTGTTCGGACAGCCCCAAGAGACCCAGTACTTC. It is translated as CASSLFGQPQETQYF.